This T cell receptor beta chain was retrieved from a study of regulatory T cells in long-lasting Graves disease. Study outcomes and limitations: Gene preferences differed: TRBV28, TRBJ1-2, TRBJ2-5 in persistent cases.

Of note for this clonotype: Its specificity is unknown.

Unmatched junction bases numbered 7, after V lost 6 bases and J lost 6 bases. The germline CDR1 and CDR2 sequences are MNHEY and SMNVEV (reference sequence). There are 14 residues in the CDR3. TCR beta libraries were built with iRepertoire HTBI primers and Arm-PCR of CDR3 regions. TCRdb ran MiXCR on the multiplex PCR reads and lists one entry per CDR3 protein. Of hundreds of thousands of distinct CDR3 sequences in the sample, 25% to 35% are singletons; the top ten hold around 40%. Noted time point: persistent/refractory GD, antithyroid drugs over 5 years with positive TRAb. PBMC-derived RNA was used for the TCR library. A peripheral blood sample, roughly 8.5 milliliters in volume, was drawn into EDTA tubes.

This TCR was sampled from a female donor with Graves disease. This chain uses TRBV27 with TRBJ2-7, with TRBD1 matching 11 bases. Sequenced here: peripheral blood mononuclear cells (PBMCs), sampled when the disease was refractory, from a patient treated with antithyroid drugs. The CDR3: CASSPRTGGSEQYF. In nucleotides, the CDR3 is TGTGCCAGCAGCCCCCGGACAGGGGGCTCCGAGCAGTACTTC.